These T cell receptor beta chains were read from a single sample in a study of post-analysis software for immune sequencing data. A single record per CDR3 protein comes from TCRdb applying MiXCR to the PCR reads. Among some 800,000 distinct CDR3 sequences, roughly 46% were seen once, and the ten largest hold roughly 4.9%. Source material: blood. The receptors were gathered from a girl aged 5 to 17 with multiple sclerosis. The conserved cysteine and the conserved F or W are not part of the CDR3 here.

V gene	J gene	CDR3 protein
TRBV20-1	TRBJ2-1	SATTQTSRSVEQF
TRBV20-1	TRBJ2-4	SALRTGEAKNIQY
TRBV7-2	TRBJ2-7	ASSLMFQGGYYEQY
TRBV9	TRBJ2-2	ASSSMGGSAELF
TRBV7-9	TRBJ2-3	ASSGPGASTDTQY
TRBV3-1	TRBJ2-3	ASSGRDWTDTQY
TRBV7-9	TRBJ2-7	ASSPTVLRAPSYEQY
TRBV29-1	TRBJ2-3	SVDGLDSTDTQY
TRBV7-9	TRBJ1-1	ASSLVSPAPNTEAF
TRBV4-1	TRBJ1-1	ASSFGTNRGSGTEAF
TRBV4-3	TRBJ2-7	ASSQEAGLVLVEQY
TRBV11-2	TRBJ1-4	ASSLSSLGEKLF
TRBV10-3	TRBJ2-7	AIRTTGSGVNEQY
TRBV21-1	TRBJ2-6	ASSNFDNGGSGANVLT
TRBV29-1	TRBJ1-1	SVEGRVRNTEAF
TRBV19	TRBJ1-5	ASTPGDSNQPQH
TRBV27	TRBJ2-1	ASLGDNEQF
TRBV11-2	TRBJ1-5	ASSPSGVNQPQH
TRBV7-3	TRBJ2-1	ASSLKGANEQF
TRBV15	TRBJ2-3	ATSSRSTDTQY
TRBV28	TRBJ2-7	AGSSPRGPPYEQY
TRBV7-2	TRBJ2-3	ASTRRLSRTDTQY
TRBV21-1	TRBJ2-4	ASGSEMAGGPNEQY
TRBV4-3	TRBJ1-2	ASSQESRGDYGYT
TRBV9	TRBJ2-1	ASSPGRGPLDNEQF
TRBV9	TRBJ2-1	ASSVDPSGGSYNEQF
TRBV4-1	TRBJ2-2	ASSLHLRTGLNTGELF
TRBV20-1	TRBJ2-7	SARALAGGEQY
TRBV6-2/TRBV6-3	TRBJ2-5	ASSYSLQVQETQY
TRBV7-9	TRBJ2-7	ASSLLLGRGYEQY
TRBV7-9	TRBJ2-7	ASSFGTGQVHEQY
TRBV5-6	-	ASSRYRGMAYEQY
TRBV18	-	ASSPRGRNAGEQY
TRBV20-1	TRBJ2-1	SGIVGGNEQF
TRBV3-1	TRBJ2-1	ASSPPMVHLYNEQF
TRBV25-1	TRBJ2-2	ASSGYTYGELF
TRBV9	TRBJ1-2	ASSGGQGGANYYGYT
TRBV5-4	TRBJ2-1	ASSFGDAGEQF
TRBV10-2	TRBJ2-5	ASRRTGWETQY
TRBV5-1	TRBJ2-7	ASSLGDMRQY
TRBV20-1	TRBJ2-1	APGPHNEQF
TRBV10-3	TRBJ2-3	ATAAEREGVTQY
TRBV5-1	TRBJ2-7	ASSLIGGTATYEQY
TRBV14	TRBJ2-3	ASSLGLAVKTDTQY
TRBV20-1	TRBJ2-5	SAKRTSGGGLGTQY
TRBV28	TRBJ2-5	ASHKVGETQY
TRBV27	TRBJ2-6	ASSRGTGGASGANVLT
TRBV7-2	TRBJ2-3	ASSTRLAGGTDTQY
TRBV25-1	TRBJ2-7	ASSELGGYEQY
TRBV14	TRBJ2-7	ASSQAGDSPYEQY
TRBV5-6	TRBJ2-1	ASSQFQGNEQF
TRBV20-1	TRBJ2-4	SATQLTSGDTDIQY
TRBV20-1	TRBJ1-2	SARDSEGNSRSNYGYT